The sequence of this T cell receptor beta chain was determined in a study of blood T cell repertoires in COVID-19. This CDR3 region has 14 residues. Trimming at V came to 3 bases and at J to 7 bases, leaving 2 bases not matched to a gene. Germline CDR1 SNHLY, CDR2 FYNNEI. The table came from immunoSEQ multiplex PCR; TCRdb's copy has only in-frame clones and leaves some out. Of about 170,000 clones in the sample, 65% to 80% were seen once. Sequencing was done on a sample of peripheral blood. This clonotype was sampled from a man in his fifties or sixties with acute or convalescent COVID-19. The rearrangement uses TRBV2 and TRBJ1-6; TRBD1 matches at 8 bases. The CDR3 spells CASSEHRGNSPLHF. Here the CDR3 DNA reads TGTGCCAGCAGTGAGCACAGGGGGAATTCACCCCTCCACTTT.